This T cell receptor (beta chain) is drawn from a study of blood T cell repertoires in COVID-19 (dated by TCRdb to about 2020). Regarding the research as a whole: Samples covering the acute and convalescent phases of COVID-19 were provided by collaborators in the United States, Italy and Spain. The material from the prospective study consisted of cDNA or gDNA derived from T cells, B-cell-depleted T cells, or PBMCs. Deeply sampled blood TCRbeta repertoires from subjects exposed to, actively infected with, or recovered from COVID-19 were included in the dataset. The repertoires were made available in a free public database intended to serve as a resource for research on the immune response to SARS-CoV-2. The samples were drawn from two sources: the first 160 participants of the ongoing ImmuneRACE study, and 1,000 to 1,500 subjects contributed by 6 global collaborators. The sample metadata nearly always contained a de-identified subject ID, COVID-19 status, age in years and sex. HLA class I and class II types, where available, came from metadata supplied by the sample provider rather than from assay-based typing.

Enrolling through a virtual design, the prospective study's participants ranged in age from roughly 18 to 89 years and lived across 24 United States geographic areas. In the prospective study, cohorts were assigned on the basis of participant-reported clinical history obtained from a screening survey and a study questionnaire. For ImmuneRACE Cohort 3, a participant was defined as recovered based on two consecutive negative NP/OP PCR tests, clearance by a healthcare professional, or resolution of symptoms. In the prospective study, mobile phlebotomists collected whole blood, serum and a nasopharyngeal or oropharyngeal swab from each participant. Participants in the prospective study had the option to provide additional blood draws and questionnaires over an approximately two-month period. Prospective study blood samples were shipped either frozen or at room temperature before DNA extraction. Measured from the cysteine to the phenylalanine, the CDR3 is 20 residues long. Only the CDR3 region is kept as DNA, spanning 60 bases read in frame from base 1. The germline V gene supplies CDR1 KGHSH and CDR2 LQKENI. Trimming accounts for 3 bases at V and 0 bases at J, while the number of junction bases matched to no gene is 17.

What the research found in general, with its limitations: The amount of clinical and demographic metadata varied by source and participant and was provided uncurated.

A remark on this clone: Its antigen is currently not known. No much larger clonotype is one base removed from it; base qualities were not supplied.

TCRbeta CDR3 regions were amplified from genomic DNA using the immunoSEQ Assay, a bias-controlled multiplex PCR. The study's own analysis went as follows. The number of nucleated cells in each sample was estimated by amplification of reference gene primers within the assay. To quantify the absolute abundance of each unique TCRbeta CDR3 rearrangement, sequence reads were collapsed and filtered. For each sample, productive Simpson clonality was calculated as the square root of Simpson's diversity index across productive rearrangements. Not all clones reach the TCRdb copy of this immuneACCESS table, which keeps in-frame sequences only. Checked studies attribute under half of the gap to unresolved V genes and leave the rest unexplained. D and trimming come from the DNA, and the V and J calls and clone size come from that table. Present in this sample are about 310,000 clones, 80% to 90% of which were seen just once. The leading ten clones occupy more than 8.5% of the sample.

This chain is built from TRBV18 and TRBJ1-2, with 9 bases in between that match TRBD1. The receptor comes from a woman aged 18-29 years who had recovered from COVID-19. Sequenced material: PBMCs or T cells enriched from blood (not recorded which). The DNA sequence is TGTGCCAGCTCACCGGGCTCCGGGACAGGGAGGTTGAACCCTAACTATGGCTACACCTTC. It is translated as CASSPGSGTGRLNPNYGYTF.